Reported below is one TCR beta chain. This specimen comes from a study of regulatory T cells in long-lasting Graves disease. Time point indicated: newly diagnosed GD, antithyroid drugs for less than 3 months. TCR sequences were obtained from RNA taken from PBMCs. V was clipped by 8 bases and J by 6 bases; unmatched bases: 11. This CDR3 spans 16 amino acids. In germline, CDR1 is MNHNS, CDR2 SASEGT. TCR beta libraries were built with iRepertoire HTBI primers and Arm-PCR of CDR3 regions. MiXCR, run by TCRdb on the multiplex PCR reads, gives a single entry per CDR3 protein. In the table there are approximately 310,000 distinct CDR3 sequences, more than 15% of which are singletons.

The rearrangement joins TRBV6-1 to TRBJ2-7; 15 bases line up with TRBD2. The specimen comprised peripheral blood mononuclear cells (PBMCs), sampled at new diagnosis, from a patient treated with antithyroid drugs. The sequence was obtained from a female donor with Graves disease. The CDR3 is CASCYRPGLAGGEQYF. CDR3 coding DNA: TGTGCCAGCTGCTATAGGCCGGGACTAGCGGGAGGCGAGCAGTACTTC.